The clone carrying this TCR beta chain was seen a handful of times. The antigen is undetermined. The data derive from a study of T cells after yellow fever vaccination. V lost 3 bases to trimming and J lost 0 bases, with 15 bases between them. This CDR3 is 17 amino acids long. CDR1 is SGHAT and CDR2 is FQNNGV in the germline V gene. TCRdb reprocessed the 5' RACE reads with MiXCR, giving one entry per CDR3 protein. This table holds hundreds of thousands of distinct CDR3 sequences, approximately 13% found once. Findings and caveats of the study: In FACS-sorted repertoires, abundant clonotypes from the bulk population could appear as contaminants. Clones that expanded after primary vaccination mostly reappeared after the booster (roughly 96% CD4, 70% to 90% CD8).

The sample here was PBMCs, taken on the day of the yellow fever booster vaccination. The clonotype originates from a man between 25 and 39 years old who received the YFV17D yellow fever vaccine. The V call is TRBV11-2, the J call TRBJ2-4, with unresolved D. The CDR3 region has the DNA TGTGCCAGCAGCTTGTCAAAAACCACCCGAGCCAAAAACATTCAGTACTTC. Residues: CASSLSKTTRAKNIQYF.